This paragraph reports one TCR beta chain. Trimming at V came to 3 bases and at J to 5 bases, leaving 11 bases not matched to a gene. CDR1 SEHNR and CDR2 FQNEAQ come from the germline V gene (reference sequence). There are 17 residues in the CDR3. The authors prepared the TCRbeta library with unique molecular identifiers. TCRdb re-called the PCR reads with MiXCR, one entry per CDR3 protein. The repertoire holds some 640,000 distinct CDR3 sequences, with roughly 15% as singletons. This record belongs to a study of T-cell reconstitution after alpha-beta-depleted transplantation in children. The chain has TRBV7-9 and TRBJ1-5; 9 bases are shared with TRBD1. This TCR was recovered from a human donor who donated a stem cell graft to a child with acute myeloid leukemia. The sequences come from PBMCs from the stem cell graft donor, collected from the stem cell graft. The CDR3 spells CASSFAWGDRVDQPQHF. CDR3 sequence (DNA): TGTGCCAGCAGCTTTGCCTGGGGGGACAGGGTGGATCAGCCCCAGCATTTT.